Below are 24 T cell receptor beta chains sequenced from a single sample in a study of T cell responses to AZD1222 COVID-19 vaccine. The table came from immunoSEQ multiplex PCR; TCRdb's copy has only in-frame clones and leaves some out. The profile shows some 150,000 clones, 90% of them singletons. The sample consisted of peripheral blood, taken on day 0 of AZD1222 vaccination. The source is an adult in good health.

The V gene is TRBV3-1 (or the pseudogene TRBV3-2), the J gene TRBJ2-1; the match to TRBD2 covers 11 bases. There are 21 residues in the CDR3. Germline CDR1 LGHDT, CDR2 YNNKEL (reference sequence). J was trimmed by 0 bases and V by 0 bases; bases with no gene match: 13. Written as DNA, the CDR3 is TGTGCCAGCAGCCAAGATCGGGCCAAAGGGACTAGCGGAGACTCCTACAATGAGCAGTTCTTC. Translated: CASSQDRAKGTSGDSYNEQFF.

Remarks on this clone: At the DNA level, this CDR3 is encoded by other sequences in the same sample as well. The chain uses TRBV4-1 and TRBJ2-7; unclear D gene. V lost 2 bases to trimming and J lost 2 bases, with 13 bases between them. This CDR3 spans 15 amino acids. Germline V gene data show CDR1 as MGHRA and CDR2 as YSYEKL. CDR3 nucleotides: TGCGCCAGCAGCCAAAGAACGGGTGCCCCCTACGAGCAGTACTTC. It encodes CASSQRTGAPYEQYF.

This chain joins TRBV13 and TRBJ2-1, with 14 bases identical to TRBD2. With 5 bases clipped from V and 6 bases from J, the junction kept 3 bases outside the gene matches. CDR1 PRHDT and CDR2 FYEKMQ come from the germline V gene (reference sequence). There are 15 residues in the CDR3. CDR3 nucleotide sequence: TGTGCCAGCAGCATGGGACTAGCGGGAGCCAATGAGCAGTTCTTC. Its protein product is CASSMGLAGANEQFF.

The chain recombines TRBV19 with TRBJ1-2; no firm D call. Germline CDR1 is LNHDA and CDR2 is SQIVND (reference sequence). Trimming removed 9 bases at V and 3 bases at J, with 17 bases between. The CDR3 is 14 residues long. The CDR3 nucleotides are TGTGCCAGCTCATGGGCAGGTCCTGACTATGGCTACACCTTC. Protein: CASSWAGPDYGYTF.

The rearrangement uses TRBV4-1 and TRBJ2-1, with 7 bases fitting TRBD1. The CDR3 consists of 16 residues. CDR1 and CDR2 from the germline V gene are MGHRA and YSYEKL. After removal of 4 bases from V and 5 bases from J, the junction contained 11 bases not matched to a gene. The CDR3 is CASSPLKGATDNEQFF. The CDR3 DNA is TGCGCCAGCAGCCCCCTGAAGGGGGCGACCGACAATGAGCAGTTCTTC.

The chain joins TRBV7-2 to TRBJ1-1; perhaps TRBD1 as D (6 bases). The CDR3 spans 14 residues. Germline V gene lookup returns CDR1 SGHTA and CDR2 FQGNSA. The V and J ends lost 3 bases and 0 bases respectively, with 8 bases between them. The CDR3 protein is CASSFGGMNTEAFF. CDR3 in DNA: TGTGCCAGCAGCTTTGGGGGCATGAACACTGAAGCTTTCTTT.

The rearrangement joins TRBV19 to TRBJ1-5; TRBD1 matches at 7 bases. The V segment lost 6 bases and the J segment 2 bases; nucleotides outside the gene matches: 4. CDR1 and CDR2 (germline): LNHDA, SQIVND (reference sequence). CDR3 length: 14 amino acids. The CDR3 here is CASSHRGGNQPQHF. The DNA for the CDR3 is TGTGCCAGTAGCCACAGGGGAGGCAATCAGCCCCAGCATTTT.

This clone has just a few counts. This sequence joins TRBV4-3 and TRBJ2-1; D gene uncertain. CDR3 length equals 15 residues. CDR1 and CDR2 from the germline V gene are LGHNA and YSLEER. Trimming removed 0 bases at V and 0 bases at J, with 6 bases between. DNA of the CDR3: TGCGCCAGCAGCCAAGATCCGAGCTCCTACAATGAGCAGTTCTTC. Its protein is CASSQDPSSYNEQFF.

This clone was counted a single time. This chain joins TRBV7-9 and TRBJ1-2, with D unclear. CDR1 and CDR2 from the germline V gene are SEHNR and FQNEAQ (reference sequence). Between the trimmed V and J ends, which lost 0 bases and 6 bases, there was a span of 11 bases. The CDR3 totals 14 residues. CDR3 loop: CASSLAGSGHGYTF. CDR3 in DNA: TGTGCCAGCAGCTTAGCCGGGTCCGGTCATGGCTACACCTTC.

This chain links TRBV6-5 with TRBJ2-7; 7 positions agree with TRBD1. CDR1 and CDR2 from the germline V gene are MNHEY and SVGAGI. The V segment lost 6 bases and the J segment 0 bases; nucleotides outside the gene matches: 8. This CDR3 has 15 amino acids. The CDR3: CASRPRDSVSYEQYF. For the CDR3, the DNA is TGTGCCAGCAGGCCTCGGGACAGCGTCTCCTACGAGCAGTACTTC.

The chain employs TRBV7-9 and TRBJ2-7, with D tentatively TRBD2 (5 bases). Looked up from germline, CDR1 is SEHNR and CDR2 is FQNEAQ (reference sequence). Trimming took 5 bases from V and 4 from J, leaving 12 bases between them. This CDR3 contains 13 residues. The CDR3 DNA follows: TGTGCCAGCAGCCCAGCCCCGGGATACGAGCAGTACTTC. Encoded protein: CASSPAPGYEQYF. Together with reference TRBV7-9 and TRBJ2-7, the CDR3 gives the full variable domain: DTGVSQNPRHKITKRGQNVTFRCDPISEHNRLYWYRQTLGQGPEFLTYFQNEAQLEKSRLLSDRFSAERPKGSFSTLEIQRTEQGDSAMYLCASSPAPGYEQYFGPGTRLTVT.

The chain joins TRBV10-3 to TRBJ2-3; D uncertain. Germline values: CDR1 ENHRY, CDR2 SYGVKD. The CDR3 length is 12 residues. V was pared by 4 bases and J by 0 bases, with 2 bases between. In DNA form, the CDR3 reads TGTGCCATCAGTGCTAGCACAGATACGCAGTATTTT. Its protein product is CAISASTDTQYF.

The genes are TRBV9 and TRBJ2-7, with 7 bases aligning to TRBD2. Per germline, CDR1 SGDLS and CDR2 YYNGEE. V shed 2 bases and J 3 bases; nucleotides not matched to a gene: 14. The CDR3 spans 17 residues. Written as DNA, the CDR3 is TGTGCCAGCAGCGTTTTATTAGGGGTAGCGGGCTTCTACGAGCAGTACTTC. It translates to CASSVLLGVAGFYEQYF. Full variable domain (missing parts from reference TRBV9 and TRBJ2-7): DSGVTQTPKHLITATGQRVTLRCSPRSGDLSVYWYQQSLDQGLQFLIQYYNGEERAKGNILERFSAQQFPDLHSELNLSSLELGDSALYFCASSVLLGVAGFYEQYFGPGTRLTVT.

V is TRBV12-3 or TRBV12-4 and J is TRBJ1-1, with D maybe TRBD1 (6 bases). Trimming left V 4 bases short and J 8 bases short, with 8 bases between. This CDR3 contains 11 residues. CDR3: CASSYRVEAFF. CDR3 DNA: TGTGCCAGCAGTTACAGGGTGGAAGCTTTCTTT.

This clone was found a few times. The chain combines TRBV5-1 with TRBJ1-3; D is uncertain. The V gene's germline CDR1 is SGHRS and CDR2 YFSETQ. V lost 0 bases, J lost 3 bases, and 10 bases lay in between. This CDR3 region has 15 residues. The CDR3 nucleotides read TGCGCCAGCAGCTTGGATCCGTCGAATGGAAACACCATATATTTT. This codes for CASSLDPSNGNTIYF.

In its sample, this clone was seen once. CDR3 sequence: CASSQLGTGLTDTQYF. DNA of the CDR3: TGCGCCAGCAGCCAACTGGGGACAGGGTTGACAGATACGCAGTATTTT. The gene calls are TRBV4-3 and TRBJ2-3; TRBD1 agrees at 9 bases. The V gene end was trimmed by 2 bases and the J gene end by 3 bases; junction bases not matched to a gene: 6. The CDR3 totals 16 residues. Per germline, CDR1 LGHNA and CDR2 YSLEER.

J is TRBJ2-7 and V is TRBV2, with 8 positions matching TRBD1. Losses at the gene ends were 4 bases for V and 7 bases for J; bases not matched to a gene: 0. CDR3 size: 11 residues. Germline assignment: CDR1 SNHLY and CDR2 FYNNEI. CDR3 sequence (DNA): TGTGCCAGCAGTGGGGACAGGGAGCAGTACTTC. It is translated as CASSGDREQYF.

V and J are TRBV6-2 or TRBV6-3 and TRBJ1-2; D perhaps matches TRBD1 (5 bases). Trimming shortened V by 2 bases and J by 2 bases, and 9 bases separated the two germline ends. This CDR3 contains 14 residues. Looked up from germline, CDR1 is MNHEY and CDR2 is SVGEGT. The CDR3 spells CASSYHRDNYGYTF. The CDR3, as DNA: TGTGCCAGCAGTTACCACCGGGACAACTATGGCTACACCTTC.

The rearrangement joins TRBV4-3 to TRBJ2-7, with 8 bases that match TRBD1. V lost 3 bases and J lost 2; bases outside the gene matches: 12. The germline V gene has CDR1 LGHNA and CDR2 YSLEER. The length of the CDR3 is 17 residues. CDR3 residues: CASSQVLTGTGPYEQYF. CDR3 bases: TGCGCCAGCAGCCAGGTACTGACCGGGACAGGACCCTACGAGCAGTACTTC.

The chain combines TRBV14 with TRBJ1-1; D is unclear. Germline V CDR1 and CDR2: SGHDN, FVKESK. This CDR3 spans 13 amino acids. The V and J ends lost 6 bases and 1 base respectively, with 9 bases between them. The CDR3 nucleotides read TGTGCCAGCAGAGAACAGCAGAACACTGAAGCTTTCTTT. This translates into CASREQQNTEAFF.

The chain has TRBV15 and TRBJ2-1; TRBD1 matches 7 bases. V gave up 4 bases and J gave up 12 bases; unmatched junction bases: 3. Germline V gene sequence: CDR1 LNHNV, CDR2 YYDKDF (reference sequence). The CDR3 loop spans 11 amino acids. CDR3 region: CATSTGQLQFF. The CDR3 DNA sequence: TGTGCCACCAGCACGGGACAGTTGCAGTTCTTC.

This chain joins TRBV5-8 and TRBJ2-2, with a possible D match to TRBD1 (5 bases). Germline values: CDR1 SGHTS, CDR2 YDEGEE. The CDR3 runs 14 residues. Deletions cut 4 bases from V and 1 base from J, with 8 bases between. Here the CDR3 reads CASSTRGNTGELFF. CDR3 sequence (DNA): TGTGCCAGCAGCACAAGGGGGAACACCGGGGAGCTGTTTTTT.

Here the CDR3 DNA reads TGTGCCAGCAGCTTAGAAGCTAGCGGGAGTGTCGATGAGCAGTTCTTC. Amino acid sequence: CASSLEASGSVDEQFF. The rearrangement links TRBV7-9 to TRBJ2-1, with 10 positions matching TRBD2. The ends lost 1 base at V and 8 bases at J; junction bases unmatched: 8. The CDR3 contains 16 residues. Germline V gene data show CDR1 as SEHNR and CDR2 as FQNEAQ (reference sequence). Variable domain in full (rest from reference TRBV7-9 and TRBJ2-1): DTGVSQNPRHKITKRGQNVTFRCDPISEHNRLYWYRQTLGQGPEFLTYFQNEAQLEKSRLLSDRFSAERPKGSFSTLEIQRTEQGDSAMYLCASSLEASGSVDEQFFGPGTRLTVL.

V gene TRBV7-2 combines with J gene TRBJ2-7; 7 bases line up with TRBD2. V trimming: 1 base; J trimming: 2 bases; junction bases outside the gene matches: 8. Germline CDR1 reads SGHTA; CDR2 reads FQGNSA. CDR3 length: 16 amino acids. The CDR3 loop is CASSLGVERGPYEQYF. CDR3 coding DNA: TGTGCCAGCAGCTTAGGAGTGGAGCGGGGTCCCTACGAGCAGTACTTC. Drawing the rest from reference TRBV7-2 and TRBJ2-7, the complete variable domain is GAGVSQSPSNKVTEKGKDVELRCDPISGHTALYWYRQSLGQGLEFLIYFQGNSAPDKSGLPSDRFSAERTGGSVSTLTIQRTQQEDSAVYLCASSLGVERGPYEQYFGPGTRLTVT.